These 3 T cell receptor beta chains were all obtained from the same sample, sequenced in a study of post-analysis software for immune sequencing data. Study conclusions and caveats: Five or six TRBV segments were more frequent in patients than controls; TRBV5-6, TRBV5-1 and TRBV20-1 belonged to this group.

Their specific antigens are unknown. TCR beta cDNA libraries included unique molecular identifiers. TCRdb re-derived calls from the PCR reads in MiXCR, one entry per CDR3 protein. The data contain a few hundred thousand distinct CDR3 sequences, roughly 34% of them seen just once; the ten biggest clones take up 6%. Material for sequencing was blood. The receptor source for this set is a girl aged 2-17 years with multiple sclerosis.

V gene TRBV14 combines with J gene TRBJ1-6; 7 bases line up with TRBD1. The CDR3 is 14 residues long. Unmatched junction bases numbered 6, after V lost 4 bases and J lost 9 bases. Germline V gene lookup returns CDR1 SGHDN and CDR2 FVKESK. CDR3 residues: CASSPTGIGSPLHF. The CDR3 coding sequence is TGTGCCAGCAGCCCGACAGGGATCGGTTCACCCCTCCACTTT.

The chain recombines TRBV10-3 with TRBJ2-3; no firm D call. This CDR3 comprises 15 residues. Trimming removed 3 bases from V and 2 bases from J, with 12 bases in between. Germline values: CDR1 ENHRY, CDR2 SYGVKD. CDR3 amino acids: CAISERASLTDTQYF. The CDR3, as DNA: TGTGCCATCAGTGAAAGGGCGTCCCTCACAGATACGCAGTATTTT.

The chain is built from TRBV7-9 and TRBJ1-4, with TRBD1 matching 9 bases. Germline V gene lookup returns CDR1 SEHNR and CDR2 FQNEAQ (reference sequence). J lost 8 bases, V lost 4 bases, and 5 bases had no gene match. This CDR3 is 14 amino acids long. CDR3 nucleotides: TGTGCCAGCAGCTCTCGACAGGGGGGCGAAAAACTGTTTTTT. This encodes CASSSRQGGEKLFF.